Here is one TCR beta chain with its context. This specimen comes from a study of blood T cell repertoires in COVID-19. The method was immunoSEQ multiplex PCR; TCRdb's version includes in-frame clones alone and lacks a portion of them. In the table there are some 150,000 clones, 84% of which are singletons. Sequenced material: peripheral blood. The receptor comes from a human donor in a cohort sampled during active COVID-19.

Here the CDR3 reads CASSLDSPSTDTQYF. DNA of the CDR3: TGTGCCAGCAGCCTAGACAGCCCTAGCACAGATACGCAGTATTTT. J is TRBJ2-3 and V is TRBV6-6, with D possibly being TRBD1 (5 bases). The CDR3 spans 15 residues. Per the germline V gene, CDR1 is MNHNY and CDR2 is SVGAGI (reference sequence). The germline V and J ends were trimmed by 6 bases and 0 bases, with 13 bases remaining between them.